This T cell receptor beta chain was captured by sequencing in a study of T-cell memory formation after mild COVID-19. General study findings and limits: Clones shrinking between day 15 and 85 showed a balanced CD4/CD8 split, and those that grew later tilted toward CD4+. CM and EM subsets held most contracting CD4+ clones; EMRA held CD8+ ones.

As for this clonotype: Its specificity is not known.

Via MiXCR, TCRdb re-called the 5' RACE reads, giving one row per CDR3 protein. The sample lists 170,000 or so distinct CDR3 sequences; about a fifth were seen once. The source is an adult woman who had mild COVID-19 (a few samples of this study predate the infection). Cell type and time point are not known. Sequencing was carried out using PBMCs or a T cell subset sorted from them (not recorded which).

Here the CDR3 reads CASSQRKVNTEAFF. In DNA form, the CDR3 reads TGTGCCAGCAGCCAGCGGAAGGTGAACACTGAAGCTTTCTTT. The chain links TRBV4-2 to TRBJ1-1; D uncertain. This CDR3 contains 14 residues. The ends were cut back, 3 bases at V and 0 bases at J, with 8 bases in the middle. Germline V gene data show CDR1 as LGHNA and CDR2 as YNFKEQ.